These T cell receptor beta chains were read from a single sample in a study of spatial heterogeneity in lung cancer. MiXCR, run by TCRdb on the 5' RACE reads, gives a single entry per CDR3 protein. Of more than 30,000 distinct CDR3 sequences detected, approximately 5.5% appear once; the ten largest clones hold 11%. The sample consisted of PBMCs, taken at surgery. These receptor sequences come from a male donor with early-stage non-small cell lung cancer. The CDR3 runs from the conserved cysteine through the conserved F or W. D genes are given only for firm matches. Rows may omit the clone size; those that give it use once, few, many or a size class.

CDR3 DNA: TGTGCCTGGAGTCGGCTAGCGGGCTACGAGCAGTACTTC; CDR3 protein: CAWSRLAGYEQYF; clone size: once; D gene: TRBD2; J gene: TRBJ2-7; V gene: TRBV30
CDR3 DNA: TGCAGTGCTAGAGGCCCCTCCGGAAGGGGGATCGCAGATACGCAGTATTTT; CDR3 protein: CSARGPSGRGIADTQYF; clone size: many; D gene: NA; J gene: TRBJ2-3; V gene: TRBV20-1
CDR3 DNA: TGCGCCAGCAGCCAGGATCCCGGGGGGCTCGCCTACGAGCAGTACTTC; CDR3 protein: CASSQDPGGLAYEQYF; clone size: medium-sized; D gene: NA; J gene: TRBJ2-7; V gene: TRBV4-1
CDR3 DNA: TGTGCCAGCAGCAGAGGACAGGGCACAGATACGCAGTATTTT; CDR3 protein: CASSRGQGTDTQYF; clone size: few; D gene: TRBD1; J gene: TRBJ2-3; V gene: TRBV3-1
CDR3 DNA: TGTGCCAGCTCACCAGATCTGGTCGGGGAGCTGTTTTTT; CDR3 protein: CASSPDLVGELFF; clone size: NA; D gene: NA; J gene: TRBJ2-2; V gene: TRBV18
CDR3 DNA: TGCAGCGTTCCAGTGAGGGGAAGAGATACGCAGTATTTT; CDR3 protein: CSVPVRGRDTQYF; clone size: many; D gene: NA; J gene: TRBJ2-3; V gene: TRBV29-1
CDR3 DNA: TGCGCCAGCAGGCTAGAACAGGGGATGAATCAGCCCCAGCATTTT; CDR3 protein: CASRLEQGMNQPQHF; clone size: many; D gene: TRBD1; J gene: TRBJ1-5; V gene: TRBV4-1
CDR3 DNA: TGCGCCAGCAGTAGCGGGACAAATAATTCACCCCTCCACTTT; CDR3 protein: CASSSGTNNSPLHF; clone size: many; D gene: NA; J gene: TRBJ1-6; V gene: TRBV10-1
CDR3 DNA: TGCAGTGCTAGAGACGGGACAGCCAATTCACCCCTCCACTTT; CDR3 protein: CSARDGTANSPLHF; clone size: many; D gene: TRBD1; J gene: TRBJ1-6; V gene: TRBV20-1
CDR3 DNA: TGTGCCAGCAGCTTAGCGCATCCGGGGGGCTCACCCCTCCACTTT; CDR3 protein: CASSLAHPGGSPLHF; clone size: many; D gene: NA; J gene: TRBJ1-6; V gene: TRBV7-9
CDR3 DNA: TGCAGTGCCGGGACAGTCCCCTACAATGAGCAGTTCTTC; CDR3 protein: CSAGTVPYNEQFF; clone size: many; D gene: TRBD1; J gene: TRBJ2-1; V gene: TRBV20-1
CDR3 DNA: TGTGCCAGCAGTTACAGCCCTAATCAGCCCCAGCATTTT; CDR3 protein: CASSYSPNQPQHF; clone size: many; D gene: NA; J gene: TRBJ1-5; V gene: TRBV6-5
CDR3 DNA: TGCAGTGCTAGTTCGGACAGTTGGGAGCAGTACTTC; CDR3 protein: CSASSDSWEQYF; clone size: NA; D gene: NA; J gene: TRBJ2-7; V gene: TRBV20-1
CDR3 DNA: TGTGCCAGCAGCCTCTTGACAGGGACTAATGAAAAACTGTTTTTT; CDR3 protein: CASSLLTGTNEKLFF; clone size: many; D gene: TRBD1; J gene: TRBJ1-4; V gene: TRBV25-1
CDR3 DNA: TGTGCCAGCAGCGACCTACTAGCGGGGGATCACAATGAGCAGTTCTTC; CDR3 protein: CASSDLLAGDHNEQFF; clone size: many; D gene: TRBD2; J gene: TRBJ2-1; V gene: TRBV11-3